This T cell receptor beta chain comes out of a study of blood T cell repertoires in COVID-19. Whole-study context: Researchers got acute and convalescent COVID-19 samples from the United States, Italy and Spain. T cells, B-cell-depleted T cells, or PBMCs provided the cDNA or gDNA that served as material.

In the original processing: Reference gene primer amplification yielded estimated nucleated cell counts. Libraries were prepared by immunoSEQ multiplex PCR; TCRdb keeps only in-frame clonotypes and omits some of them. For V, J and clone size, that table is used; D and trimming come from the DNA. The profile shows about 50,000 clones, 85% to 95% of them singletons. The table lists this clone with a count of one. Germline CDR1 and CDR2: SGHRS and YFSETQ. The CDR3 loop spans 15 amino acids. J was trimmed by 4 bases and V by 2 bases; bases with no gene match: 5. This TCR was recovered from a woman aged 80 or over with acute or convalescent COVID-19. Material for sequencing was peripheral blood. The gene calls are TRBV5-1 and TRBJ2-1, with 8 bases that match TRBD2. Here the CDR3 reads CASSFGGGTYNEQFF. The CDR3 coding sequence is TGCGCCAGCAGCTTCGGCGGGGGGACGTACAATGAGCAGTTCTTC. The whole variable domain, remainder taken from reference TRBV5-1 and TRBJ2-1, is KAGVTQTPRYLIKTRGQQVTLSCSPISGHRSVSWYQQTPGQGLQFLFEYFSETQRNKGNFPGRFSGRQFSNSRSEMNVSTLELGDSALYLCASSFGGGTYNEQFFGPGTRLTVL.